One TCR beta chain is described in this entry. This receptor's antigen is unknown. Base qualities are missing; no much larger clone stands one base away. The data were taken from a study of T-cell reconstitution after alpha-beta-depleted transplantation in children listed by TCRdb under 2016. For context, the study as a whole: The study quantitatively tracked T-cell immune reconstitution after TCRalphabeta/CD19-depleted allogeneic hematopoietic cell transplantation in children using TCR repertoire profiling. On the study overall, not on this receptor specifically: About two months after transplant, the apparently early recovery of alphabetaT-cell counts reportedly depended on just several hundred clones that had expanded rapidly and came from non-depleted graft cells. Over subsequent months, a decline in hyperexpanded clone frequencies was noted, and after one year, T-cell counts and TCRbeta diversity were mostly ascribed to newly produced T cells. In some patients, high TCRbeta diversity at day 60 was attributed to recipient T cells and intrathymic progenitors that had survived conditioning.

Library creation used PCR. Sequencing used an Illumina HiSeq 2500. TCR library preparation used molecular barcoding, with unique molecular identifiers applied to normalize quantification of the TCRbeta repertoire. TCRdb reprocessing: public reads trimmed at Q25 with fastp, clones called with MiXCR, in-frame beta chains kept. Each CDR3 protein appears once, grouped with its most common genes and DNA. A total of about 300,000 distinct CDR3 sequences appear in this sample, over 7% of them only once. 9.1% of the sample belongs to the ten largest clones. The sample's treatment or condition label, in plain terms: allogeneic hematopoietic cell transplantation with graft depleted of TCRalphabeta T cells and CD19 B cells. TCRalphabeta/CD19-depleted allogeneic hematopoietic cell grafts were given to the transplant recipients, all of whom were children. The germline V gene (reference sequence) provides CDR1 LNHNV and CDR2 YYDKDF. Trimming removed 0 bases from V and 6 bases from J; the gene matches leave 10 bases unexplained. The CDR3 starts with the cysteine, ends with the phenylalanine, and has 18 residues. Only the CDR3 portion is preserved as DNA: 54 bases, with reading frame beginning at the first base.

Here the sequenced sample was peripheral blood, taken 360 days after TCRalphabeta/CD19-depleted stem cell transplant. Recombination linked TRBV15 to TRBJ2-1; the junction holds 11 bases that match TRBD1. The receptor's source is a female patient between 2 and 10 years old who had a stem cell transplant for Fanconi anemia, so the T cells may come from the graft donor. The CDR3 is CATSRDFPGTGGGNEQFF. The DNA sequence is given as TGTGCCACCAGCAGAGATTTTCCCGGGACAGGGGGGGGCAATGAGCAGTTCTTC.